Reported below is one T cell receptor (beta chain). CDR3 length: 15 residues. Trimming took off 6 bases at V and 4 bases at J, with 15 bases between the two ends. Germline CDR1 LGHNA, CDR2 YNFKEQ. TCRdb's table, derived via immunoSEQ multiplex PCR, lists solely in-frame clones and lacks some. The sample records roughly 310,000 clones, about nine tenths being singletons. The data are from a study of blood T cell repertoires in COVID-19. Turning to the study itself: Sites across the United States, Italy and Spain contributed samples from acute and convalescent COVID-19.

Two negative PCRs, clearance, or symptom resolution had been documented for recovered Cohort 3 donors. The sequence was obtained from a man between 60 and 75 years old who had recovered from COVID-19. This sequence joins TRBV4-2 and TRBJ2-2; TRBD2 is a possible D gene (5 bases). Sequenced material: PBMCs or T cells enriched from blood (not recorded which). The CDR3 DNA sequence: TGTGCCAGCAGTATCGGACTGTTAGGCACCGGGGAGCTGTTTTTT. It is translated as CASSIGLLGTGELFF.